Listed here are 17 T cell receptor beta chains from one sample, sequenced in a study of blood T cell repertoires in COVID-19. The data were produced by immunoSEQ multiplex PCR, yet TCRdb's version contains in-frame clones alone and is incomplete. The sample contains roughly 80,000 clones, around 89% of which appear only once. Sample: peripheral blood. Source of these receptors: a human donor in a cohort sampled during active COVID-19.

V and J are TRBV7-2 and TRBJ1-4, with TRBD1 matching 8 bases. CDR1 and CDR2 (germline): SGHTA, FQGNSA. V shed 5 bases and J 7 bases; nucleotides not matched to a gene: 9. The length of the CDR3 is 15 residues. The CDR3 here is CASSTQQGVGEKLFF. DNA of the CDR3: TGTGCCAGCAGCACCCAACAGGGGGTGGGTGAAAAACTGTTTTTT.

The chain recombines TRBV2 with TRBJ2-1, with TRBD2 matching over 11 bases. There are 21 residues in the CDR3. Germline CDR1 is SNHLY and CDR2 is FYNNEI. V lost 0 bases, J lost 0 bases, and 13 bases stayed unmatched. CDR3 sequence reads: CASSEASPGTSGESSYNEQFF. The CDR3, as DNA: TGTGCCAGCAGTGAAGCCTCACCCGGGACTAGCGGCGAGAGCTCCTACAATGAGCAGTTCTTC.

This clone was observed a single time. The V gene is TRBV9, the J gene TRBJ1-1; 9 positions match TRBD1. Germline loops: CDR1 SGDLS, CDR2 YYNGEE. Unmatched junction bases numbered 14, after V lost 4 bases and J lost 4 bases. The length of the CDR3 is 17 residues. CDR3 region: CASSPRDRVLAGTEAFF. CDR3 nucleotide sequence: TGTGCCAGCAGCCCCCGGGACAGGGTATTGGCGGGCACTGAAGCTTTCTTT. The variable domain in full, completed from reference TRBV9 and TRBJ1-1, reads DSGVTQTPKHLITATGQRVTLRCSPRSGDLSVYWYQQSLDQGLQFLIQYYNGEERAKGNILERFSAQQFPDLHSELNLSSLELGDSALYFCASSPRDRVLAGTEAFFGQGTRLTVV.

The count of this clone is one. This sequence joins TRBV19 and TRBJ2-5; D perhaps matches TRBD1 (6 bases). V was shortened by 7 bases and J by 1 base, with 16 bases between the two germline ends. Germline V gene data show CDR1 as LNHDA and CDR2 as SQIVND (reference sequence). This CDR3 has 15 residues. In nucleotides, the CDR3 is TGTGCCAGTAATTCCTGGGGGCGAGGCCAAGAGACCCAGTACTTC. Protein product: CASNSWGRGQETQYF.

This rearrangement joins TRBV29-1 to TRBJ2-7; 7 bases line up with TRBD2. CDR1 and CDR2 (germline): SQVTM, ANQGSEA. CDR3 length: 13 amino acids. Trimming at V came to 2 bases and at J to 2 bases, leaving 3 bases not matched to a gene. The CDR3 loop is CSVEKRDPYEQYF. In DNA, the CDR3 is TGCAGCGTTGAAAAGCGGGACCCCTACGAGCAGTACTTC.

J is TRBJ1-6 and V is TRBV20-1, with 8 bases aligning to TRBD1. CDR3 length equals 17 residues. Looked up from germline, CDR1 is DFQATT and CDR2 is SNEGSKA (reference sequence). V dropped 3 bases and J dropped 7; count of bases not matched to a gene: 14. This CDR3 reads CSASPHPRRQGNSPLHF. As DNA, the CDR3 is TGCAGTGCTAGTCCGCATCCCCGGCGACAGGGGAATTCACCCCTCCACTTT.

The chain has TRBV27 and TRBJ1-2; D remains ambiguous. V lost 6 bases, J lost 8 bases, and 13 bases lay in between. CDR1 MNHEY and CDR2 SMNVEV come from the germline V gene (reference sequence). The CDR3 loop spans 12 amino acids. The CDR3 DNA is TGTGCCAGCAGCCCCAGCGGATGGGGCTACACCTTC. Amino acids: CASSPSGWGYTF.

The chain employs TRBV6-5 and TRBJ1-2, with D unresolved. CDR1 is MNHEY and CDR2 is SVGAGI in the germline V gene. The CDR3 has 15 amino acids. Between the trimmed V and J ends, which lost 9 bases and 3 bases, there was a span of 20 bases. Here the CDR3 reads CASLLGNTVDYGYTF. In DNA form, the CDR3 reads TGTGCCAGTCTACTAGGGAATACGGTGGACTATGGCTACACCTTC.

For the CDR3, the DNA is TGCGCCAGCAGCCCGGGGTCAGGCGACTTGAACACTGAAGCTTTCTTT. It is translated as CASSPGSGDLNTEAFF. This chain uses TRBV5-1 with TRBJ1-1; no firm D call. Deletions cut 4 bases from V and 0 bases from J, with 16 bases between. Germline V gives CDR1 SGHRS, CDR2 YFSETQ. CDR3 size: 16 residues.

The rearrangement links TRBV9 to TRBJ1-2, with TRBD1 identical over 8 bases. There are 14 residues in the CDR3. CDR1 SGDLS and CDR2 YYNGEE come from the germline V gene. V gave up 0 bases and J gave up 4 bases; unmatched junction bases: 2. CDR3 DNA sequence: TGTGCCAGCAGCGTAGAGGACAGGGCCTATGGCTACACCTTC. Translation gives CASSVEDRAYGYTF.

The chain is built from TRBV4-1 and TRBJ2-7; TRBD1 matches 10 bases. Germline assignment: CDR1 MGHRA and CDR2 YSYEKL. V gave up 2 bases and J gave up 4 bases; unmatched junction bases: 5. The CDR3 extends over 15 amino acids. CDR3 region: CASSQLGQGVYEQYF. Here the CDR3 DNA reads TGCGCCAGCAGCCAATTAGGACAGGGGGTTTACGAGCAGTACTTC.

V usage is TRBV7-9 and J usage is TRBJ2-5, with a tentative D call TRBD2 (6 bases). Germline values: CDR1 SEHNR, CDR2 FQNEAQ (reference sequence). This CDR3 is 18 amino acids long. V was trimmed by 7 bases and J by 7 bases, leaving 31 bases between them. CDR3 sequence reads: CASTREISINSPQRTQYF. The DNA of the CDR3 is TGTGCCAGCACCCGGGAGATATCCATTAATTCGCCCCAAAGGACCCAGTACTTC.

The V and J genes are TRBV18 and TRBJ1-1; a weak D match, TRBD1 (5 bases). Germline V gives CDR1 KGHSH, CDR2 LQKENI. CDR3 length: 19 residues. V was pared by 6 bases and J by 2 bases, with 28 bases between. CDR3 sequence reads: CASSRQQSHSSGANTEAFF. In DNA, the CDR3 is TGTGCCAGCTCCCGACAACAGTCTCATAGTAGCGGGGCCAACACTGAAGCTTTCTTT.

The rearrangement joins TRBV28 to TRBJ2-7, with unresolved D. The CDR3 consists of 15 residues. CDR1 and CDR2 from the germline V gene are MDHEN and SYDVKM. V lost 7 bases, J lost 6 bases, and 22 bases lay in between. The CDR3 spells CASMTPTGRWSEQYF. The CDR3 coding sequence is TGTGCCAGCATGACTCCCACGGGTAGATGGTCCGAGCAGTACTTC. The full variable domain, with the rest looked up from reference TRBV28 and TRBJ2-7, is DVKVTQSSRYLVKRTGEKVFLECVQDMDHENMFWYRQDPGLGLRLIYFSYDVKMKEKGDIPEGYSVSREKKERFSLILESASTNQTSMYLCASMTPTGRWSEQYFGPGTRLTVT.

This chain links TRBV11-2 with TRBJ2-6, with no clear D. V was shortened by 5 bases and J by 0 bases, with 2 bases between the two germline ends. The CDR3 contains 13 residues. From germline, CDR1 is SGHAT and CDR2 FQNNGV. DNA for the CDR3: TGTGCCAGCAGCCTCTCTGGGGCCAACGTCCTGACTTTC. It codes for CASSLSGANVLTF.

The J gene is TRBJ2-7, the V gene TRBV18, with 8 bases fitting TRBD2. Germline CDR1 is KGHSH and CDR2 is LQKENI. V gave up 6 bases and J gave up 3 bases; unmatched junction bases: 7. There are 14 residues in the CDR3. The CDR3 sequence is CASSPTSGLYEQYF. The CDR3 region has the DNA TGTGCCAGCTCGCCTACTAGCGGACTCTACGAGCAGTACTTC.

The rearrangement links TRBV12-3 or TRBV12-4 to TRBJ1-2; 7 bases align to TRBD1. The CDR3 is 13 amino acids. V trimming: 5 bases; J trimming: 8 bases; junction bases outside the gene matches: 8. In DNA, the CDR3 is TGTGCCAGCAGTGAGACAGGGTCGGGAGGCTACACCTTC. It encodes CASSETGSGGYTF.